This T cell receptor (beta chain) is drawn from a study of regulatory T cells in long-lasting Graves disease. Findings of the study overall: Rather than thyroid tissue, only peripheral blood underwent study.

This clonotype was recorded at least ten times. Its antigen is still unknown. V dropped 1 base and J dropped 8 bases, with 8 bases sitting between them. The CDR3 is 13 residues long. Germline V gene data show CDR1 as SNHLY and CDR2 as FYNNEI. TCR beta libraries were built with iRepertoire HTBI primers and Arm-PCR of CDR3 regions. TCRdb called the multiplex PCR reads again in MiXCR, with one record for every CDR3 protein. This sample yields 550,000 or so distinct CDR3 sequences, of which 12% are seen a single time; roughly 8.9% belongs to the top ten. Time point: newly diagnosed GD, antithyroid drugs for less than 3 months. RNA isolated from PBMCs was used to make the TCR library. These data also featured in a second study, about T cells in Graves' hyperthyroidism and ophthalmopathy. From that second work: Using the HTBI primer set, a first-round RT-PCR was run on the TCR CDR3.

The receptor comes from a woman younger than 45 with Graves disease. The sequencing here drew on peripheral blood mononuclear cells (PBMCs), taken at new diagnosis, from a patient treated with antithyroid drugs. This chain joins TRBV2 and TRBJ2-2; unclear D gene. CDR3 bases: TGTGCCAGCAGTGAAGGGACGCCGGGGGAGCTGTTTTTT. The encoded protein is CASSEGTPGELFF.